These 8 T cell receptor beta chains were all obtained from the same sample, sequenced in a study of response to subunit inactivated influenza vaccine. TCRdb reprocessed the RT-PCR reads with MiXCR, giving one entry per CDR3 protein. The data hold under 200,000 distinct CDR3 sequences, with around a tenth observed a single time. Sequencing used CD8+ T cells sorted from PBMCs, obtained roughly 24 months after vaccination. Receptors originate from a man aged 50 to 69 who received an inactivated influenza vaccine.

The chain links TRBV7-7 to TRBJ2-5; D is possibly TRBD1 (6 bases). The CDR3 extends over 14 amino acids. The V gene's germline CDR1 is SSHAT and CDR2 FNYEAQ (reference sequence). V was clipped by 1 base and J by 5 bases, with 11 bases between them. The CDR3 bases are TGTGCCAGCAGCTTAGATCCCCAGGGGGAGACCCAGTACTTC. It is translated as CASSLDPQGETQYF.

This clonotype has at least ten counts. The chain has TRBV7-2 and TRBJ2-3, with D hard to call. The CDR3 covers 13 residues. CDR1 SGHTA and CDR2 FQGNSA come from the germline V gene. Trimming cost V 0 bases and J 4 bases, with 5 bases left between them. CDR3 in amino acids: CASSLAPSDTQYF. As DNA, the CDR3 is TGTGCCAGCAGCTTAGCGCCCTCAGATACGCAGTATTTT. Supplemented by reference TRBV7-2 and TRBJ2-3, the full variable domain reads GAGVSQSPSNKVTEKGKDVELRCDPISGHTALYWYRQSLGQGLEFLIYFQGNSAPDKSGLPSDRFSAERTGGSVSTLTIQRTQQEDSAVYLCASSLAPSDTQYFGPGTRLTVL.

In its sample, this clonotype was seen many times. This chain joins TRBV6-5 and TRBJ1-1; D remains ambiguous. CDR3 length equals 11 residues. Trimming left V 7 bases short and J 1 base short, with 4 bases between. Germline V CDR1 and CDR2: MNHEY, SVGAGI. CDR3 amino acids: CASIRNTEAFF. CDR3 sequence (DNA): TGTGCCAGCATTAGGAACACTGAAGCTTTCTTT.

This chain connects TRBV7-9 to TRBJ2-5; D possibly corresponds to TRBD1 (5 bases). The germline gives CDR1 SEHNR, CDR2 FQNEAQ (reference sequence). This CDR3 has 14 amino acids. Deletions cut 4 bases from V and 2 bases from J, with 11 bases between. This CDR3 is CASSSPKGQETQYF. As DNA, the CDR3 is TGTGCCAGCAGCTCCCCCAAGGGGCAAGAGACCCAGTACTTC.

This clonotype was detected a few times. This CDR3 is CASSIATGVNTEAFF. The CDR3 coding sequence is TGTGCCAGTAGTATAGCGACAGGGGTGAACACTGAAGCTTTCTTT. The gene calls are TRBV19 and TRBJ1-1; TRBD1 agrees at 8 bases. After removal of 1 base from V and 0 bases from J, the junction contained 1 base not matched to a gene. The germline CDR1 and CDR2 sequences are LNHDA and SQIVND (reference sequence). This CDR3 is 15 amino acids long.

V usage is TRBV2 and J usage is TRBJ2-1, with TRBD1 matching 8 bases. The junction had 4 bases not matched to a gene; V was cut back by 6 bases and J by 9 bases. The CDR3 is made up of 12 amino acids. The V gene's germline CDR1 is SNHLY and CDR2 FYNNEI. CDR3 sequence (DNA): TGTGCCAGCAGGACAGGGGCGGGTGAGCAGTTCTTC. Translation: CASRTGAGEQFF.

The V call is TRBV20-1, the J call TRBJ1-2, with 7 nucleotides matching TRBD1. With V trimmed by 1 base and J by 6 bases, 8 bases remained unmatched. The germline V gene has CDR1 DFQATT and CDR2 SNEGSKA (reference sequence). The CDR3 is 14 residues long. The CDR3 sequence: CSARVSGTEDGYTF. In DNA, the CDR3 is TGCAGTGCTAGAGTATCGGGGACAGAAGATGGCTACACCTTC.

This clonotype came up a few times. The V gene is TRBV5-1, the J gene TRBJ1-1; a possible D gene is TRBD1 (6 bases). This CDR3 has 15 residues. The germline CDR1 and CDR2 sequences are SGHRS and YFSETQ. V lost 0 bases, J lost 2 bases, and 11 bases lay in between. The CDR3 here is CASSLDPRGNTEAFF. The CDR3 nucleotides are TGCGCCAGCAGCTTGGATCCCAGGGGAAACACTGAAGCTTTCTTT.